This paragraph covers one T cell receptor beta chain sequence. This CDR3 spans 17 amino acids. These data are taken from a study of blood T cell repertoires in COVID-19. Produced via immunoSEQ multiplex PCR; TCRdb's table is partial and in-frame only. The sample has some 200,000 clones; roughly 87% are singletons. Specimen: PBMCs or T cells enriched from blood (not recorded which). The origin of this receptor is a man between 18 and 29 years old with acute COVID-19. V is TRBV21-1 and J is TRBJ2-1; the DNA was not used to check the table's D call, TRBD1. TRBV21-1 is a pseudogene locus. The CDR3 sequence is CASSKVLLGTGDNEQFF. DNA for the CDR3: TGTGCCAGCAGCAAAGTACTCTTAGGGACAGGCGACAATGAGCAGTTCTTC.